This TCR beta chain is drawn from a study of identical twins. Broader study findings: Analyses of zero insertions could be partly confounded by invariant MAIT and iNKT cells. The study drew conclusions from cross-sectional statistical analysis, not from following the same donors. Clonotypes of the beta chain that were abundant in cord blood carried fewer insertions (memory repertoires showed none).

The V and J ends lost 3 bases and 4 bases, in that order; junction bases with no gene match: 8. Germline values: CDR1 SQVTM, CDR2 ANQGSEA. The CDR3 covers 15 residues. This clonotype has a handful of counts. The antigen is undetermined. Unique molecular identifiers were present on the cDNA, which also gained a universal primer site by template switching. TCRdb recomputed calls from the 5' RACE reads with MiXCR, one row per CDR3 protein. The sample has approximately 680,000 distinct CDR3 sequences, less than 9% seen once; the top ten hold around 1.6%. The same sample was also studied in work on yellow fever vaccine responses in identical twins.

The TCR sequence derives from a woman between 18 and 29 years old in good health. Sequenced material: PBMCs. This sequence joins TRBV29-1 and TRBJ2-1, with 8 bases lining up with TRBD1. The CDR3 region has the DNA TGCAGCGTTGACCCGGGACAGGTTTCATACAATGAGCAGTTCTTC. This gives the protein CSVDPGQVSYNEQFF.